Below, 17 T cell receptor beta chains from the same sample are listed, as sequenced in a study of CD8 T cells in Susac syndrome. RNA in amounts of roughly 0.45 to 1 ug was reverse transcribed with random hexamers. Each CDR3 protein is one row after TCRdb ran MiXCR on the immunoSEQ multiplex PCR reads. This table has 250,000 to 300,000 distinct CDR3 sequences, around 85% appearing once. Sequencing was performed on CD8+ T cells from PBMCs. Receptors were obtained from a human donor with multiple sclerosis.

V is TRBV13 and J is TRBJ2-5; D tentatively fits TRBD1 or TRBD2 (5 bases each). The V gene's germline CDR1 is PRHDT and CDR2 FYEKMQ (reference sequence). Deletions cut 5 bases from V and 5 bases from J, with 18 bases between. The CDR3 has 15 residues. DNA for the CDR3: TGTGCCAGCAGCCCGAAGAGGGGAGCGGAGGAGACCCAGTACTTC. The encoded protein is CASSPKRGAEETQYF.

V gene TRBV6-5 combines with J gene TRBJ2-3, with D perhaps TRBD1 (6 bases). V lost 2 bases and J 8 bases, leaving 17 bases between the germline ends. CDR3 length: 15 residues. The V gene's germline CDR1 is MNHEY and CDR2 SVGAGI. The CDR3 nucleotides read TGTGCCAGCAGTTACCAAGAGGGGACCAGGGGTACGCAGTATTTT. The encoded protein is CASSYQEGTRGTQYF.

This sequence joins TRBV10-2 and TRBJ2-7, with 10 bases fitting TRBD2. CDR1 is WSHSY and CDR2 is SAAADI in the germline V gene. The CDR3 is 14 amino acids. Unmatched junction bases numbered 4, after V lost 7 bases and J lost 1 base. As DNA, the CDR3 is TGCGCCAGCAACCTAGCGGGGGTATCCTACGAGCAGTACTTC. It codes for CASNLAGVSYEQYF.

This chain joins TRBV6-5 and TRBJ2-7; D is uncertain. This CDR3 has 14 amino acids. The germline V gene has CDR1 MNHEY and CDR2 SVGAGI. V was trimmed by 2 bases and J by 2 bases, leaving 10 bases between them. CDR3 in DNA: TGTGCCAGCAGTTACGGGAACAGACCCTACGAGCAGTACTTC. Protein sequence: CASSYGNRPYEQYF.

The chain employs TRBV5-1 and TRBJ2-1, with D possibly being TRBD2 (5 bases). Deletions cut 1 base from V and 3 bases from J, with 8 bases between. The CDR3 is 14 amino acids. CDR1 and CDR2 from the germline V gene are SGHRS and YFSETQ. CDR3 loop: CASSLIARYNEQFF. CDR3 in DNA: TGCGCCAGCAGCTTGATAGCGCGCTACAATGAGCAGTTCTTC.

V usage is TRBV12-3 or TRBV12-4 and J usage is TRBJ1-2, with D unclear. Trimming removed 7 bases at V and 2 bases at J, with 17 bases between. The CDR3 is 15 residues long. DNA for the CDR3: TGTGCCAGCATTTCGCCTTCGGGAGGAAACTATGGCTACACCTTC. This encodes CASISPSGGNYGYTF.

This clonotype was detected only once. The V call is TRBV9, the J call TRBJ1-4; TRBD1 matches at 8 bases. The ends lost 3 bases at V and 1 base at J; junction bases unmatched: 2. This CDR3 region has 15 residues. Per germline, CDR1 SGDLS and CDR2 YYNGEE. For the CDR3, the DNA is TGTGCCAGCAGCGGAACAGGGGGAACTAATGAAAAACTGTTTTTT. It is translated as CASSGTGGTNEKLFF.

This clonotype came up a few times. The chain recombines TRBV6-1 with TRBJ2-5; perhaps TRBD2 as D (5 bases). The CDR3 covers 14 residues. Trimming cost V 6 bases and J 0 bases, with 11 bases left between them. Germline CDR1 and CDR2: MNHNS and SASEGT. The chain's CDR3 is CASSDGVYQETQYF. As DNA, the CDR3 is TGTGCCAGCAGCGACGGGGTCTACCAAGAGACCCAGTACTTC.

A few counts support this clonotype. The chain combines TRBV30 with TRBJ2-7; D possibly corresponds to TRBD2 (6 bases). V lost 4 bases and J lost 4, with 17 bases in between. This CDR3 has 14 residues. CDR1 and CDR2 from the germline V gene are GTSNPN and SVGIG (reference sequence). Written as DNA, the CDR3 is TGTGCCTGGAATACGGCGGGGCCAGTATACGAGCAGTACTTC. Amino acid sequence: CAWNTAGPVYEQYF.

The rearrangement links TRBV19 to TRBJ2-1; no clear D. Trimming left V 0 bases short and J 5 bases short, with 8 bases between. Germline V lookup: CDR1 LNHDA, CDR2 SQIVND (reference sequence). The CDR3 is made up of 14 amino acids. As DNA, the CDR3 is TGTGCCAGTAGTATAGATCCAGGACACAATGAGCAGTTCTTC. Its translation: CASSIDPGHNEQFF.

The rearrangement uses TRBV10-3 and TRBJ2-5; 8 nucleotides agree with TRBD2. The J segment lost 2 bases and the V segment lost 8 bases, leaving 4 bases of the junction unmatched. The length of the CDR3 is 13 residues. Germline CDR1 reads ENHRY; CDR2 reads SYGVKD. The CDR3 loop reads CAIGSGAQETQYF. CDR3 nucleotides: TGTGCCATCGGTAGCGGGGCTCAAGAGACCCAGTACTTC.

The chain has TRBV25-1 and TRBJ1-5, with unresolved D. Looked up from germline, CDR1 is MGHDK and CDR2 is SYGVNS. Trimming pared 2 bases from V and 7 bases from J, leaving 6 bases between. The CDR3 is made up of 12 amino acids. CDR3: CASSEPGQPQHF. CDR3 DNA sequence: TGTGCCAGCAGTGAACCTGGACAGCCCCAGCATTTT.

The chain is built from TRBV3-1 and TRBJ1-1; D unclear. The CDR3 totals 14 residues. Germline V lookup: CDR1 LGHDT, CDR2 YNNKEL (reference sequence). V shed 3 bases and J shed 2 bases, with 10 bases lying between them. The CDR3 region has the DNA TGTGCCAGCAGCCATATGGGGAGAAACACTGAAGCTTTCTTT. Amino acid sequence: CASSHMGRNTEAFF.

This clonotype occurred once. CDR3 amino acids: CASSRLATGTGYEQYF. The DNA of the CDR3 is TGCGCCAGCAGCCGACTAGCGACAGGGACAGGCTACGAGCAGTACTTC. The V and J genes are TRBV4-1 and TRBJ2-7; TRBD1 or TRBD2 may be the D gene (8 bases each). V was shortened by 4 bases and J by 3 bases, with 19 bases between the two germline ends. Germline assignment: CDR1 MGHRA and CDR2 YSYEKL. The CDR3 is 16 amino acids.

The chain combines TRBV2 with TRBJ1-4; D unresolved. The germline V gene encodes CDR1 SNHLY and CDR2 FYNNEI. Trimming pared 6 bases from V and 7 bases from J, leaving 12 bases between. CDR3 size: 13 residues. The CDR3 protein is CASRPWTSEKLFF. CDR3 nucleotides: TGTGCCAGCAGACCATGGACGAGTGAAAAACTGTTTTTT.

J is TRBJ2-7 and V is TRBV19; 7 bases map to TRBD1. The germline CDR1 and CDR2 sequences are LNHDA and SQIVND (reference sequence). Trimming at V came to 5 bases and at J to 1 base, leaving 8 bases not matched to a gene. This CDR3 contains 15 residues. The CDR3 region has the DNA TGTGCCAGTAGTCCACAGGGGAAGGAATCCTACGAGCAGTACTTC. Its protein is CASSPQGKESYEQYF.

The CDR3 loop reads CASSVSPRESLSNEQFF. CDR3 coding DNA: TGTGCCAGCAGCGTGTCGCCCCGGGAGTCCCTCTCCAATGAGCAGTTCTTC. The chain joins TRBV9 to TRBJ2-1, with D perhaps TRBD2 (6 bases). The germline CDR1 and CDR2 sequences are SGDLS and YYNGEE. With 2 bases removed from V and 6 bases from J, the gap between germline ends came to 21 bases. CDR3 size: 17 residues.